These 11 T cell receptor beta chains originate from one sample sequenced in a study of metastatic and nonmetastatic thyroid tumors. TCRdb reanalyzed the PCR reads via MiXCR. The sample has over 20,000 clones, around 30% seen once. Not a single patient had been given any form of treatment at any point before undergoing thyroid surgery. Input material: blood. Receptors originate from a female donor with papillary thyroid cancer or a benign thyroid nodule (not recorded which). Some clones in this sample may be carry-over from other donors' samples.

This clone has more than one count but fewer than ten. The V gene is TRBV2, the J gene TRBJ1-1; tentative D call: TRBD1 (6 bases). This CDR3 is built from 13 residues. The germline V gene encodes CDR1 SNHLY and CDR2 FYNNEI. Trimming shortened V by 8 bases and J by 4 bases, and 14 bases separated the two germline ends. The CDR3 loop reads CASEGTSSTEAFF. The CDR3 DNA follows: TGTGCCAGCGAAGGGACATCCTCCACTGAAGCTTTCTTT. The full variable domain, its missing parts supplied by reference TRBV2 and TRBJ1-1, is EPEVTQTPSHQVTQMGQEVILRCVPISNHLYFYWYRQILGQKVEFLVSFYNNEISEKSEIFDDQFSVERPDGSNFTLKIRSTKLEDSAMYFCASEGTSSTEAFFGQGTRLTVV.

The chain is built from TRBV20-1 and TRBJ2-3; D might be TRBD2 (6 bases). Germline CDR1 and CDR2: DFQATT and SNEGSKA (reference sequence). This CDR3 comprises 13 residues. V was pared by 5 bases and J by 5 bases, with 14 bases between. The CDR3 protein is CSAPVLAGDTQYF. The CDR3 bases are TGCAGTGCTCCGGTACTAGCAGGAGATACGCAGTATTTT.

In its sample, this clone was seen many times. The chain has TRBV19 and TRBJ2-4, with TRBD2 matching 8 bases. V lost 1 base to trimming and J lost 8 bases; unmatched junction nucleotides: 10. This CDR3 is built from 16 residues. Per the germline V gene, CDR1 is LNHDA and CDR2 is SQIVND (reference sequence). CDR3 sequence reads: CASSIGLERELDIQYF. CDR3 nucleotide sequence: TGTGCCAGTAGTATAGGTTTGGAGCGGGAGTTGGACATTCAGTACTTC. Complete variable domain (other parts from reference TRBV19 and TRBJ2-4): DGGITQSPKYLFRKEGQNVTLSCEQNLNHDAMYWYRQDPGQGLRLIYYSQIVNDFQKGDIAEGYSVSREKKESFPLTVTSAQKNPTAFYLCASSIGLERELDIQYFGAGTRLSVL.

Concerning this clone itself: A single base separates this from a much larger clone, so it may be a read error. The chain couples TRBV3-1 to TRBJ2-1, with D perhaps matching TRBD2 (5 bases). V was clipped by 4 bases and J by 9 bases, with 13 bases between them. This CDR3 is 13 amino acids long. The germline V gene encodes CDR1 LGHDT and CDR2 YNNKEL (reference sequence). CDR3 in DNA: TGTGCCAGCAGCCGCAGCCAGGCGGGTGAGCAGTTCTTC. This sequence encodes CASSRSQAGEQFF.

The DNA of the CDR3 is TGTGCCACCTATAGACCAGGGTTGAACACTGAAGCTTTCTTT. It codes for CATYRPGLNTEAFF. V is TRBV2 and J is TRBJ1-1; D is perhaps TRBD1 (5 bases). CDR1 and CDR2 from the germline V gene are SNHLY and FYNNEI. Trimming took 10 bases from V and 0 from J, leaving 15 bases between them. This CDR3 spans 14 amino acids. Based on the CDR3 plus reference TRBV2 and TRBJ1-1, the full variable domain is EPEVTQTPSHQVTQMGQEVILRCVPISNHLYFYWYRQILGQKVEFLVSFYNNEISEKSEIFDDQFSVERPDGSNFTLKIRSTKLEDSAMYFCATYRPGLNTEAFFGQGTRLTVV.

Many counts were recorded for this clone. As DNA, the CDR3 is TGTGCCAGCAGTTACTCTGGCAGCTCCTACGAGCAGTACTTC. Translation gives CASSYSGSSYEQYF. The chain couples TRBV6-5 to TRBJ2-7; no clear D. Trimming removed 0 bases at V and 0 bases at J, with 6 bases between. The CDR3 has 14 residues. CDR1 is MNHEY and CDR2 is SVGAGI in the germline V gene.

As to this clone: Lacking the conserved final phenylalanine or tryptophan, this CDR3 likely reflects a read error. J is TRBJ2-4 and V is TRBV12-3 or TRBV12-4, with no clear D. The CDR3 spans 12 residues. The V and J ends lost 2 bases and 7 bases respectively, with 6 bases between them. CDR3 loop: CASSLRVNIQYY. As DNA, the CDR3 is TGTGCCAGCAGTTTAAGAGTGAACATTCAGTACTAC.

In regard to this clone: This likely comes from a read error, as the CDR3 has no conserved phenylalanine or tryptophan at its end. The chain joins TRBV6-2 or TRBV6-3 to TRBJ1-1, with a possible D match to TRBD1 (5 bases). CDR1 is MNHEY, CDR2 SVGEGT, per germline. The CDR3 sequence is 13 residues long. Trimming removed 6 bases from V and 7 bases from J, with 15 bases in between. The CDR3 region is CASRPPFGGEAFI. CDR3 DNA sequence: TGTGCCAGCAGACCACCGTTTGGGGGTGAAGCTTTCATT.

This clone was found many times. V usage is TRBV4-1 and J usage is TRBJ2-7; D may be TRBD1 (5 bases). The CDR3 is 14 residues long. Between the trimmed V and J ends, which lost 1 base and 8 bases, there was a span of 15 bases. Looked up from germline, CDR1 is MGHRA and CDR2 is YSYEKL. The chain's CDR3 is CASSQATEPRKQYF. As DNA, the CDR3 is TGCGCCAGCAGCCAAGCGACAGAGCCTAGGAAGCAGTACTTC.

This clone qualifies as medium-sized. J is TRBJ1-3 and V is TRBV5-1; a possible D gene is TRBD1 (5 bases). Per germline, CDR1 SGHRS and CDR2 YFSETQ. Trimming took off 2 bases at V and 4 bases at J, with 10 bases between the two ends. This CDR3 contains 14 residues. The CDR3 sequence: CASSLVGDGNTIYF. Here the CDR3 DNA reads TGCGCCAGCAGCTTAGTAGGGGACGGAAACACCATATATTTT.

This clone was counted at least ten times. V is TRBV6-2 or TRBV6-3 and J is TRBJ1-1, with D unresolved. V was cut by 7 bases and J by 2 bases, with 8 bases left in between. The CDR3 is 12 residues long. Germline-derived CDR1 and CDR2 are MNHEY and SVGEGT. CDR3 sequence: CASNEVNTEAFF. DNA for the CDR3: TGTGCCAGCAATGAGGTAAACACTGAAGCTTTCTTT.